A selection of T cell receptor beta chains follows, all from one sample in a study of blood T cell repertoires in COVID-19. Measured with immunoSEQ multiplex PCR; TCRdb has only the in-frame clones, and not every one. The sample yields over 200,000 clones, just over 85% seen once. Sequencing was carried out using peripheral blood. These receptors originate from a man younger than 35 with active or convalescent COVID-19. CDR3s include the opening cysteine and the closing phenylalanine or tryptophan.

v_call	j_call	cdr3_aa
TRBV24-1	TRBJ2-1	CATRDRGVEGEQFF
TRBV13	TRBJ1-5	CASSRRRLTDPGTGIGQPQHF
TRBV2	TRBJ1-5	CASTDRTGGTQPQHF
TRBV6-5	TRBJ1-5	CASRETGAGNQPQHF
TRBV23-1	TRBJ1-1	CASSQYHRTNTEAFF
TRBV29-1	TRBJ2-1	CSVGEVANSYNEQFF
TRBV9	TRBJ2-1	CASRGEVVNEQFF
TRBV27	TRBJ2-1	CASSLSTGTWNEQFF
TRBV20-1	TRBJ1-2	CSASAGQGADYGYTF
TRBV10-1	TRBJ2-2	CASSDTGGTGELFF
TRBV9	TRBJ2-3	CASSVSTSGFTDTQYF
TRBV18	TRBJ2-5	CASSLTGGETQYF
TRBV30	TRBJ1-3	CAWSVSGTGNTIYF
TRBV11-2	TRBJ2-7	CASSRYEQYF
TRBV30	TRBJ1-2	CAWRSPTGNYGYTF
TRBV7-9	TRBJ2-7	CASSPTAGLASYEQYF
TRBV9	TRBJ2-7	CASSPGLAGVYEQYF
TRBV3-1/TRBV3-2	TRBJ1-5	CASSRQGHNQPQHF
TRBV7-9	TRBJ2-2	CASTPSGELFF
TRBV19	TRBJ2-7	CATQPGTGMSYEQYF
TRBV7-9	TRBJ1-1	CASSARDRNTEAFF
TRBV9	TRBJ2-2	CASSWEVNTGELFF
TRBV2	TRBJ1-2	CASIGVTTNPNYGYTF
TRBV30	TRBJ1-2	CAWSLTTGDYGYTF
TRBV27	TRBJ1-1	CASSLMGSGFMNTEAFF
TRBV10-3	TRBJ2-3	CAISESVGLAGRQLTDTQYF
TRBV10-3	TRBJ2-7	CAIRSVSGTYEQYF
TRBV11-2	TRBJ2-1	CASSLGSGGKYEQFF
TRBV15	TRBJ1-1	CATSLSMTGNKAFF
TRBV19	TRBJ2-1	CASSIDLDNEQFF
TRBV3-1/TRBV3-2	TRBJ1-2	CASSQGPPGQSYGYTF
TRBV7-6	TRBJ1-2	CASSSQGQYGYTF
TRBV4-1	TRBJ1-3	CASSQDRAGGNTIYF
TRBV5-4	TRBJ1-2	CASSLGGQGLYGYTF
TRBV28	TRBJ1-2	CASSLSPFEGGYGYTF
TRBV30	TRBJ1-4	CAWSVPGGAANEKLFF
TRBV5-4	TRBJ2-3	CASSPDSGTDTQYF
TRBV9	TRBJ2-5	CASSGSRASETQYF
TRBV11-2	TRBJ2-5	CASSQRGGLRQETQYF
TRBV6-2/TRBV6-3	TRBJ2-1	CASSGTIPFF
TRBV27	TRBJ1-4	CASSPSYGLPNEKLFF
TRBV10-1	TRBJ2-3	CASSELPSGRADTQYF
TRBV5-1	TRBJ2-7	CASSGDRGFNEQYF
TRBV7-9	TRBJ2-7	CASSLRERGNYEQYF
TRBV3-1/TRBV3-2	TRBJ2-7	CASRKRTGFGEQYF
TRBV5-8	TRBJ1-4	CASTRPPGQANEKLFF
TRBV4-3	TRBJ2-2	CASRRTQTSTGELFF
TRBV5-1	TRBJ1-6	CASSLAPTGGNSPLHF
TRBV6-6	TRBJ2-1	CASSYSSGKKFF
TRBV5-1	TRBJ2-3	CASSLVALASTDTQYF
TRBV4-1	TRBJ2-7	CASSQVSGPSYEQYF
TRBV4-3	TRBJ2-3	CASSQGTTDTQYF
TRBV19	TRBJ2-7	CASSIAGEPYEQYF
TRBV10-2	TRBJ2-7	CASSVGRGSYEQYF
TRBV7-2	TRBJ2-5	CASSPGLALPNQYF
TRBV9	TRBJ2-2	CASSVEDQGGATNTGELFF
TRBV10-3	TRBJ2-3	CATWDRGRRPDTQYF
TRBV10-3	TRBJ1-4	CAISEGDRLPRGLFF